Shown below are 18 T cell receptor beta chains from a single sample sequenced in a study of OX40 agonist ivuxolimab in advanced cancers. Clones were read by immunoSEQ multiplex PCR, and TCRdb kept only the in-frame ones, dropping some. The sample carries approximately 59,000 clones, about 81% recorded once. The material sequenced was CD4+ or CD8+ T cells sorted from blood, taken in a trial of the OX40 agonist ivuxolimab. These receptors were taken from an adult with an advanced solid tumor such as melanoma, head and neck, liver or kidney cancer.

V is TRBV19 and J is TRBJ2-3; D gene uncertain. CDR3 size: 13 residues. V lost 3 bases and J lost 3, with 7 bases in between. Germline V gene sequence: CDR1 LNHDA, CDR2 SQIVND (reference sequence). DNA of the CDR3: TGTGCCAGTAGTATCGTTGGGACAGATACGCAGTATTTT. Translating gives CASSIVGTDTQYF. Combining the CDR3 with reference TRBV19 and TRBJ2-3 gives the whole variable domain DGGITQSPKYLFRKEGQNVTLSCEQNLNHDAMYWYRQDPGQGLRLIYYSQIVNDFQKGDIAEGYSVSREKKESFPLTVTSAQKNPTAFYLCASSIVGTDTQYFGPGTRLTVL.

This CDR3 is CASSLGTGRSRDEQFF. CDR3 sequence (DNA): TGCGCCAGCAGCCTAGGGACAGGTCGCTCTAGGGATGAGCAGTTCTTC. This chain uses TRBV5-1 with TRBJ2-1; 8 nucleotides line up with TRBD1. Germline assignment: CDR1 SGHRS and CDR2 YFSETQ. V gave up 4 bases and J gave up 8 bases; unmatched junction bases: 14. CDR3 length equals 16 residues.

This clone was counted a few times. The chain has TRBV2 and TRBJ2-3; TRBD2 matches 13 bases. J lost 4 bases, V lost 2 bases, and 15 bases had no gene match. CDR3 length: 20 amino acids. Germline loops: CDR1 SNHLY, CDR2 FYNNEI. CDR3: CASSERSRLAGGKNPDTQYF. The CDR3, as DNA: TGTGCCAGCAGTGAACGATCCCGACTAGCGGGGGGCAAGAACCCAGATACGCAGTATTTT.

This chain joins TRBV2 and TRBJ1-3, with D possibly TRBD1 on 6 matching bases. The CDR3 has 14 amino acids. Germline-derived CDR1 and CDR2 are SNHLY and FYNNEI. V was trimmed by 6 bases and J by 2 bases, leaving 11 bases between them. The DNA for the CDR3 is TGTGCCAGCAGGGAACAGGGCGCTGGAAACACCATATATTTT. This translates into CASREQGAGNTIYF. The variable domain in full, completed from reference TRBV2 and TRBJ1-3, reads EPEVTQTPSHQVTQMGQEVILRCVPISNHLYFYWYRQILGQKVEFLVSFYNNEISEKSEIFDDQFSVERPDGSNFTLKIRSTKLEDSAMYFCASREQGAGNTIYFGEGSWLTVV.

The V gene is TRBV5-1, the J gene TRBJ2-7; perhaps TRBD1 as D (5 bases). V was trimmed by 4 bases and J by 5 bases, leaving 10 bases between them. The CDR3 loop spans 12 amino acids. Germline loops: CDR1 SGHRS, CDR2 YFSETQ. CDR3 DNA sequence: TGCGCCAGCAGCCTGGGGCGTGACGAGCAGTACTTC. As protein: CASSLGRDEQYF.

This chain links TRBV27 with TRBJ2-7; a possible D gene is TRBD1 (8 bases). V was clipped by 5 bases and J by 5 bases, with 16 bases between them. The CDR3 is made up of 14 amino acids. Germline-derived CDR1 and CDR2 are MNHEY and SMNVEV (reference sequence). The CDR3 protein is CASSPRTGGDEQYF. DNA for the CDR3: TGTGCCAGCAGTCCCCGAACAGGGGGGGACGAGCAGTACTTC.

For the CDR3, the DNA is TGTGCCAGCAGCTTTTCAGCGGCTCGGGCGTTCCAAGAGACCCAGTACTTC. Protein: CASSFSAARAFQETQYF. The chain combines TRBV7-2 with TRBJ2-5; possibly TRBD2 for D (5 bases). The CDR3 is 17 amino acids. CDR1 is SGHTA, CDR2 FQGNSA, per germline. Trimming took off 3 bases at V and 1 base at J, with 18 bases between the two ends.

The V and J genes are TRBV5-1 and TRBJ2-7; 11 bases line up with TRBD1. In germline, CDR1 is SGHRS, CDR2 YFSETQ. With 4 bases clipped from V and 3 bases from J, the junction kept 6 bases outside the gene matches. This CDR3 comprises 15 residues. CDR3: CASSTVDRGLYEQYF. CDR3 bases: TGCGCCAGCAGCACCGTGGACAGGGGGCTCTACGAGCAGTACTTC. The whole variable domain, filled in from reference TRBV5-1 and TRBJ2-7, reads KAGVTQTPRYLIKTRGQQVTLSCSPISGHRSVSWYQQTPGQGLQFLFEYFSETQRNKGNFPGRFSGRQFSNSRSEMNVSTLELGDSALYLCASSTVDRGLYEQYFGPGTRLTVT.

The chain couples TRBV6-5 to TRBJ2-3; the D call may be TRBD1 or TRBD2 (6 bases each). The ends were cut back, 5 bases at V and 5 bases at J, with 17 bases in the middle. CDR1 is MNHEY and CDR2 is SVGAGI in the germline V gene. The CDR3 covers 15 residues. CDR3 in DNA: TGTGCCAGCAGTCTCCTCGGGGGCGTAGGAGATACGCAGTATTTT. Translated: CASSLLGGVGDTQYF.

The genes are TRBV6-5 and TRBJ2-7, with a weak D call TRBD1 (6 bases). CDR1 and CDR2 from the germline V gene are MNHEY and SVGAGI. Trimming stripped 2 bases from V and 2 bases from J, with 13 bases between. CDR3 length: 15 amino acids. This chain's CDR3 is CASSYSRGSAYEQYF. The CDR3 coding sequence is TGTGCCAGCAGTTACAGTAGGGGGTCTGCCTACGAGCAGTACTTC.

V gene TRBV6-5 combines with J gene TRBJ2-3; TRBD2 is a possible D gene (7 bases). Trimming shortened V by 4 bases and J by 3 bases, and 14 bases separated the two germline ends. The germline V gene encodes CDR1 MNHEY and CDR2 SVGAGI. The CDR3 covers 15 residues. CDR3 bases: TGTGCCAGCAGTTTAGGGGGGGGCGCAACAGATACGCAGTATTTT. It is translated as CASSLGGGATDTQYF.

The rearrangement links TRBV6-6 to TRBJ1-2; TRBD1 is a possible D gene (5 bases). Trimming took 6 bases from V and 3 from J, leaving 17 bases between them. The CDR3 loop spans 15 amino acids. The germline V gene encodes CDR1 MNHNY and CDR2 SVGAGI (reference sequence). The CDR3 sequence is CASSPGMGRHYGYTF. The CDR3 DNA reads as TGTGCCAGCAGCCCCGGCATGGGACGTCACTATGGCTACACCTTC.

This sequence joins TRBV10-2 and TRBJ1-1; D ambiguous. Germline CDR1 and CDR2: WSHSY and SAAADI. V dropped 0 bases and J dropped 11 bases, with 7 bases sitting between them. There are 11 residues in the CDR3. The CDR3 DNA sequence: TGCGCCAGCAGTGAGTCGACTGTGGCTTTCTTT. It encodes CASSESTVAFF.

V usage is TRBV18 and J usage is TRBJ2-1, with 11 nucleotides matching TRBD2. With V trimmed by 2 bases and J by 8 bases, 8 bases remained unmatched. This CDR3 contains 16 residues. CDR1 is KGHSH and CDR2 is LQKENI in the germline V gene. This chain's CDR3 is CASSPAVAGGADEQFF. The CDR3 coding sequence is TGTGCCAGCTCACCAGCTGTAGCGGGGGGGGCCGATGAGCAGTTCTTC. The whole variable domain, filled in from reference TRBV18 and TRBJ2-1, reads NAGVMQNPRHLVRRRGQEARLRCSPMKGHSHVYWYRQLPEEGLKFMVYLQKENIIDESGMPKERFSAEFPKEGPSILRIQQVVRGDSAAYFCASSPAVAGGADEQFFGPGTRLTVL.

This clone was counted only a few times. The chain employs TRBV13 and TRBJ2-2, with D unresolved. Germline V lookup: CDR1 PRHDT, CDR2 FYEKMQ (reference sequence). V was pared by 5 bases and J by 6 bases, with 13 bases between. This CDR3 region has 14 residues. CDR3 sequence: CASSPARASGELFF. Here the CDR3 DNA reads TGTGCCAGCAGCCCGGCAAGGGCTTCCGGGGAGCTGTTTTTT. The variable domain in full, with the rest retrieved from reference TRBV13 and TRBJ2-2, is AAGVIQSPRHLIKEKRETATLKCYPIPRHDTVYWYQQGPGQDPQFLISFYEKMQSDKGSIPDRFSAQQFSDYHSELNMSSLELGDSALYFCASSPARASGELFFGEGSRLTVL.

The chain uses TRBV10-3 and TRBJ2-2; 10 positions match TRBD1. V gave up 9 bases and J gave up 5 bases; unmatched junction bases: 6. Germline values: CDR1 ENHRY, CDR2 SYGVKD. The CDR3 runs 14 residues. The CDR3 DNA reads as TGTGCCATGGCCGGGACAGGGGAAACCGGGGAGCTGTTTTTT. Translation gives CAMAGTGETGELFF.

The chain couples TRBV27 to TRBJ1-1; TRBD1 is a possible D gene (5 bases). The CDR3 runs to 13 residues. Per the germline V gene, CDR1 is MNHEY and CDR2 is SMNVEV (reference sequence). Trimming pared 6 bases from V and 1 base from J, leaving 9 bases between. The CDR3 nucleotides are TGTGCCAGCAGAAGGGGTGGGAACACTGAAGCTTTCTTT. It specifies CASRRGGNTEAFF.

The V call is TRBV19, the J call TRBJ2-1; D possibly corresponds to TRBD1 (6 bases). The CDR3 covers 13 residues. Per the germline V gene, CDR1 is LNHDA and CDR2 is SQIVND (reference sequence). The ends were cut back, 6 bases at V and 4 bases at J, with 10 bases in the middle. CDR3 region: CASSRTVYNEQFF. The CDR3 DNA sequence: TGTGCCAGTAGCCGGACAGTATACAATGAGCAGTTCTTC.